The following is a T cell receptor (beta chain) sequence with its context. The data originate from a study of blood T cell repertoires in COVID-19. The wider study: Researchers got acute and convalescent COVID-19 samples from the United States, Italy and Spain. From T cells, B-cell-depleted T cells, or PBMCs came the material, which was cDNA or gDNA.

V was cut by 5 bases and J by 3 bases, with 14 bases left in between. CDR3 length: 14 residues. Germline V CDR1 and CDR2: LNHDA, SQIVND (reference sequence). In the original analysis: By means of reference gene primer amplification, nucleated cell counts were estimated. Repertoires were generated with immunoSEQ multiplex PCR, while TCRdb's copy carries only in-frame clones and drops some. V, J and clone size derive from that table, while D and trimming were established from the DNA sequence. Of roughly 15,000 clones listed, around 79% are singletons. This sequence joins TRBV19 and TRBJ2-7; D may be TRBD2 (7 bases). The source of this sequence is a woman in her sixties or seventies with active COVID-19. Sample: peripheral blood. CDR3 protein: CASSAGEGGYEQYF. The DNA of the CDR3 is TGTGCCAGTAGTGCCGGGGAGGGGGGCTACGAGCAGTACTTC.